This T cell receptor beta chain is drawn from a study of T cell responses to AZD1222 COVID-19 vaccine. The study's findings and limits: Only a handful of AZD1222 recipients tested seropositive at baseline. Compared with day 0, the breadth and depth of the Spike-specific TCR repertoire rose significantly after two doses of AZD1222.

Pooling was applied to second doses at about 4 or about 12 weeks. The germline V gene encodes CDR1 DFQATT and CDR2 SNEGSKA (reference sequence). The J segment lost 11 bases and the V segment lost 5 bases, leaving 8 bases of the junction unmatched. The CDR3 is 11 amino acids. Sequencing used immunoSEQ multiplex PCR; TCRdb keeps in-frame clones, though not all of them. Here the sample spans approximately 120,000 clones, approximately 85% being singletons. Remarks on this clone: As yet, its antigen is unknown.

The source of this sequence is an adult who received the AZD1222 COVID-19 vaccine. Sequences were derived from peripheral blood, sampled 28 days after the second AZD1222 dose. The chain combines TRBV20-1 with TRBJ1-1; 7 nucleotides line up with TRBD1. CDR3 bases: TGCAGTGCTCCTGACAGGGATCGGGCTTTCTTT. Translating gives CSAPDRDRAFF.